The 5 T cell receptor beta chains below come from one sample, sequenced in a study of cytomegalovirus exposure and HLA in healthy donors. The PCR contained 60 Vbeta and 13 Jbeta primers. Assay: immunoSEQ multiplex PCR; the TCRdb copy retains only in-frame clones and omits some. The sample contains around 120,000 clones, around 80% of which appear only once. Sequencing was carried out using PBMCs. All receptors come from a woman aged 40 to 50 in good health and CMV-seropositive.

This sequence joins TRBV5-8 and TRBJ1-1; 7 nucleotides agree with TRBD1. CDR1 and CDR2 (germline): SGHTS, YDEGEE. J was trimmed by 1 base and V by 0 bases; bases with no gene match: 3. The CDR3 is made up of 15 amino acids. DNA of the CDR3: TGTGCCAGCAGCTTGGGGGACAGAAGGAACACTGAAGCTTTCTTT. It encodes CASSLGDRRNTEAFF.

The chain couples TRBV2 to TRBJ2-7; weak D call: TRBD2 (6 bases). Trimming pared 6 bases from V and 3 bases from J, leaving 12 bases between. Germline loops: CDR1 SNHLY, CDR2 FYNNEI. The CDR3 is 13 residues long. CDR3 residues: CASSPGGNYEQYF. CDR3 in DNA: TGTGCCAGCAGCCCCGGAGGGAACTACGAGCAGTACTTC. Full variable domain (missing parts from reference TRBV2 and TRBJ2-7): EPEVTQTPSHQVTQMGQEVILRCVPISNHLYFYWYRQILGQKVEFLVSFYNNEISEKSEIFDDQFSVERPDGSNFTLKIRSTKLEDSAMYFCASSPGGNYEQYFGPGTRLTVT.

The genes are TRBV18 and TRBJ2-4, with 8 positions matching TRBD1. V dropped 6 bases and J dropped 2; count of bases not matched to a gene: 3. CDR1 is KGHSH, CDR2 LQKENI, per germline. The CDR3 spans 14 residues. The DNA for the CDR3 is TGTGCCAGCTCCCAGGGGGCACCCAAAAACATTCAGTACTTC. Its protein is CASSQGAPKNIQYF.

The genes are TRBV14 and TRBJ2-3, with TRBD2 matching over 7 bases. Trimming took 2 bases from V and 4 from J; bases not matched to a gene: 3. CDR3 length: 14 residues. Germline lookup yields CDR1 SGHDN and CDR2 FVKESK. DNA of the CDR3: TGTGCCAGCAGCCAATTGCGGGAGCCAGATACGCAGTATTTT. It yields the protein CASSQLREPDTQYF.

The V and J genes are TRBV2 and TRBJ1-2; D is perhaps TRBD1 (6 bases). Germline V CDR1 and CDR2: SNHLY, FYNNEI. The CDR3 is 15 residues long. Trimming shortened V by 6 bases and J by 4 bases, and 18 bases separated the two germline ends. Here the CDR3 reads CASRSSTGRPYGYTF. The CDR3 nucleotides are TGTGCCAGCAGGAGTTCGACAGGCCGTCCCTATGGCTACACCTTC.